This passage covers 10 T cell receptor beta chains from one sample sequenced in a study of beta chain features in type 1 diabetes. Reverse transcription of all isolated RNA meant that expressed TCRB transcripts were sequenced. The assay was immunoSEQ multiplex PCR, and TCRdb's table has in-frame clones only and misses some. Among some 300,000 clones, about 8.5% were seen once, and the ten largest hold more than 1%. Sequenced sample: central memory CD4+ T cells from blood. These receptors all stem from a woman aged 18-30 years in good health.

A few counts support this clone. This rearrangement joins TRBV6-5 to TRBJ1-1; no firm D call. V lost 2 bases, J lost 11 bases, and 15 bases lay in between. CDR1 is MNHEY and CDR2 is SVGAGI in the germline V gene. The length of the CDR3 is 13 residues. The CDR3 protein is CASSYNGDSVAFF. In nucleotides, the CDR3 is TGTGCCAGCAGTTACAACGGGGATAGTGTCGCTTTCTTT.

This clone has a handful of counts. This chain uses TRBV19 with TRBJ1-5; D is uncertain. The germline V gene encodes CDR1 LNHDA and CDR2 SQIVND (reference sequence). V shed 0 bases and J shed 11 bases, with 14 bases lying between them. The CDR3 runs 14 residues. The DNA for the CDR3 is TGTGCCAGTAGTATAGATGGATTTTACGGGGCCCAGCATTTT. It yields the protein CASSIDGFYGAQHF.

The chain is built from TRBV27 and TRBJ1-2; 7 nucleotides agree with TRBD1. The length of the CDR3 is 13 residues. V was clipped by 5 bases and J by 4 bases; unmatched bases: 4. Germline lookup yields CDR1 MNHEY and CDR2 SMNVEV (reference sequence). The DNA for the CDR3 is TGTGCCAGCAGTCACGGGACAGCCTATGGCTACACCTTC. Translation gives CASSHGTAYGYTF.

This chain uses TRBV5-1 with TRBJ2-1, with D possibly matching TRBD1 (6 bases). In germline, CDR1 is SGHRS, CDR2 YFSETQ. The CDR3 has 15 amino acids. The ends were cut back, 0 bases at V and 5 bases at J, with 12 bases in the middle. Written as DNA, the CDR3 is TGCGCCAGCAGCTTGGGGCAGGGGTTTGACAATGAGCAGTTCTTC. It specifies CASSLGQGFDNEQFF.

In its sample, this clone was seen many times. The chain employs TRBV5-4 and TRBJ1-4, with 7 bases identical to TRBD1. V lost 4 bases, J lost 7 bases, and 10 bases stayed unmatched. CDR1 and CDR2 (germline): SGHNT, YYREEE (reference sequence). CDR3 length equals 15 residues. CDR3 bases: TGTGCCAGCAGCAAACGAGGGGGCGCGACTGAAAAACTGTTTTTT. Protein sequence: CASSKRGGATEKLFF.

This clone has just a few counts. The chain joins TRBV18 to TRBJ2-4, with 12 bases matching TRBD1. The V segment lost 4 bases and the J segment 7 bases; nucleotides outside the gene matches: 8. The CDR3 extends over 16 amino acids. Looked up from germline, CDR1 is KGHSH and CDR2 is LQKENI. The CDR3 nucleotides read TGTGCCAGCTCACTGGCCGGGACAGGGGGCGATAACATTCAGTACTTC. It encodes CASSLAGTGGDNIQYF.

V usage is TRBV15 and J usage is TRBJ2-7; maybe TRBD2 (6 bases). This CDR3 has 17 residues. V was clipped by 3 bases and J by 5 bases, with 23 bases between them. CDR1 LNHNV and CDR2 YYDKDF come from the germline V gene (reference sequence). CDR3 in DNA: TGTGCCACCAGCAGGGGACTCACCGATCTTACGAGCCACGAGCAGTACTTC. Translated: CATSRGLTDLTSHEQYF.

This clone was seen a handful of times. J is TRBJ1-4 and V is TRBV6-6; 10 bases line up with TRBD1. The germline CDR1 and CDR2 sequences are MNHNY and SVGAGI (reference sequence). The CDR3 covers 14 residues. J was trimmed by 8 bases and V by 5 bases; bases with no gene match: 5. CDR3 in amino acids: CASSPGQGYEKLFF. CDR3 nucleotides: TGTGCCAGCAGTCCGGGACAGGGGTACGAAAAACTGTTTTTT.

This clone was counted a few times. V and J are TRBV19 and TRBJ1-2; perhaps TRBD1 as D (5 bases). Germline V gives CDR1 LNHDA, CDR2 SQIVND (reference sequence). The CDR3 is 14 amino acids. Between the trimmed V and J ends, which lost 7 bases and 7 bases, there was a span of 19 bases. Here the CDR3 DNA reads TGTGCCAGTACCACCCCCGGGGGACGATTTGGCTACACCTTC. Its protein is CASTTPGGRFGYTF.

This clone came up a few times. The genes are TRBV4-1 and TRBJ2-3, with D perhaps matching TRBD1 (5 bases). The germline V gene encodes CDR1 MGHRA and CDR2 YSYEKL. V gave up 8 bases and J gave up 0 bases, with 12 bases separating them. This CDR3 has 14 residues. CDR3 sequence (DNA): TGCGCCAGCGCTTTCGACAGCAGCACAGATACGCAGTATTTT. Protein product: CASAFDSSTDTQYF.